The source of this T cell receptor beta chain is a study of chronic HIV infection and antiretroviral therapy. The CDR3 runs 16 residues. Per germline, CDR1 SNHLY and CDR2 FYNNEI. Notes on this clonotype: At one boundary the junction diverges from the germline segment, which might be a read error.

TCRdb re-called the 5' RACE reads through MiXCR, storing one row per CDR3 protein. The sample lists 39,000 or so distinct CDR3 sequences, around 8.7% occurring once. The sequenced sample was peripheral blood. This TCR came from an adult who had HIV and had not received antiretroviral therapy, or was an uninfected healthy control (not recorded which). The rearrangement uses TRBV2 and TRBJ1-1; D possibly corresponds to TRBD1 (5 bases). CDR3 bases: TGTGCCAGCAGTGGTGGAACAGGCGCCTTGAACACTGAAACTTTCTTT. Encoded protein: CASSGGTGALNTETFF.